Listed here are 3 T cell receptor beta chains from one sample, sequenced in a study of blood T cell repertoires in COVID-19. Clones were sequenced by immunoSEQ multiplex PCR, and TCRdb holds only the in-frame ones, with some missing. The sample holds about 250,000 clones, about nine tenths seen once. The source material was PBMCs or T cells enriched from blood (not recorded which). Every receptor here comes from a man aged 40-50 years who had recovered from COVID-19.

V usage is TRBV27 and J usage is TRBJ2-2; 12 positions match TRBD2. This CDR3 has 17 residues. The J segment lost 4 bases and the V segment lost 3 bases, leaving 6 bases of the junction unmatched. Germline V gene data show CDR1 as MNHEY and CDR2 as SMNVEV (reference sequence). In DNA, the CDR3 is TGTGCCAGCAGTTTTTCGACTAGCGGGAGTACCACCGGGGAGCTGTTTTTT. This translates into CASSFSTSGSTTGELFF.

This chain joins TRBV19 and TRBJ1-4; 9 nucleotides agree with TRBD1. From germline, CDR1 is LNHDA and CDR2 SQIVND (reference sequence). This CDR3 contains 15 residues. The V segment lost 4 bases and the J segment 4 bases; nucleotides outside the gene matches: 4. The CDR3 bases are TGTGCCAGTAGTACGACAGGGGGTCTTAATGAAAAACTGTTTTTT. It is translated as CASSTTGGLNEKLFF.

CDR3 sequence: CASSFGQGEEKLFF. CDR3 nucleotide sequence: TGTGCCAGCAGCTTTGGACAGGGAGAAGAAAAACTGTTTTTT. V gene TRBV7-6 combines with J gene TRBJ1-4; 8 nucleotides align to TRBD1. V lost 3 bases and J lost 8; bases outside the gene matches: 5. The CDR3 is 14 amino acids. CDR1 is SGHVS, CDR2 FNYEAQ, per germline.